This TCR beta chain was observed in a study of CD4 T cells in relation to SARS-CoV-2 and coronaviruses. In the study overall: After around 10 days of antigen culture, PBMC TCR beta CDR3s were sequenced.

TCRdb's table, derived via immunoSEQ multiplex PCR, lists solely in-frame clones and lacks some. The data hold more than 20,000 clones, with just under 75% observed a single time. Concerning this clone itself: Antigen: not known.

Before the COVID-19 pandemic, during about 2011-2019, CD4+ T cells were taken from unexposed donors. The cells were cultured for under 13 days before CD4+ T cells were isolated. Testing used SARS-CoV-2 S/N and four cold-coronavirus spikes on unexposed-donor CD4+ T cells, cells permitting. This TCR was sampled from a human donor in good health. Material for sequencing was CD4+ T cells from PBMCs, cultured in vitro.

The CDR3 here is CATSDFAGNEQFF. Here the CDR3 DNA reads TGTGCCACCAGTGATTTTGCAGGGAATGAGCAGTTCTTC. The rearrangement uses TRBV24-1 and TRBJ2-1, with a tentative D call TRBD1 (5 bases). CDR3 length: 13 residues. The germline CDR1 and CDR2 sequences are KGHDR and SFDVKD. Trimming shortened V by 1 base and J by 7 bases, and 7 bases separated the two germline ends.